These 18 T cell receptor beta chains share one sample of origin, sequenced in a study of persistence of HIV-infected CD4 T cells. The antigens for these receptors are not known. An overlapping HIV-1 Gag peptide pool stimulated these cells at 1 ug/peptide/mL. Sorting selected CD4+ T cells upregulating both CD40 ligand and CD69. The libraries were made with immunoSEQ version 4 in survey mode. Measured with immunoSEQ multiplex PCR; TCRdb has only the in-frame clones, and not every one. The sample shows about 20,000 clones, 65% of them seen only once. Source: CD4+ T cells sorted from PBMCs after 18-hour stimulation, taken from a patient who received antiretroviral therapy. The source is an adult woman with HIV who was CMV-seropositive.

This chain links TRBV10-2 with TRBJ1-4, with D unclear. Looked up from germline, CDR1 is WSHSY and CDR2 is SAAADI. The germline V and J ends were trimmed by 0 bases and 5 bases, with 7 bases remaining between them. The CDR3 has 14 residues. For the CDR3, the DNA is TGCGCCAGCAGTGAGTCGGCCGGGAATGAAAAACTGTTTTTT. Protein product: CASSESAGNEKLFF.

The CDR3 here is CASSLLGADTQYF. CDR3 bases: TGTGCCAGCAGTTTGCTCGGGGCAGATACGCAGTATTTT. This chain connects TRBV12-3 or TRBV12-4 to TRBJ2-3, with TRBD2 as a possible D gene (5 bases). V lost 3 bases, J lost 4 bases, and 8 bases lay in between. CDR3 length equals 13 residues.

The CDR3 bases are TGTGCCAGCAGTGAAAGGTTCCAAGGGCAGTACGTC. It codes for CASSERFQGQYV. The chain uses TRBV6-1 and TRBJ2-7; no definite D call. The CDR3 totals 12 residues. Trimming cost V 2 bases and J 9 bases, with 11 bases left between them. Looked up from germline, CDR1 is MNHNS and CDR2 is SASEGT.

Turning to this clone: The junction differs from germline at one of its ends, possibly a read error. This chain joins TRBV7-7 and TRBJ2-7, with 7 bases aligning to TRBD1. In germline, CDR1 is SSHAT, CDR2 FNYEAQ (reference sequence). This CDR3 has 15 amino acids. As DNA, the CDR3 is TGTGCTAGCAGCGCTAGCCAGGGGGAATTCTACGAGCAGTACTTC. Translation gives CASSASQGEFYEQYF.

Here the CDR3 reads CASSSPDRDRTNYGYTF. CDR3 DNA: TGTGCCAGCAGCTCTCCTGACCGGGACAGAACTAACTATGGCTACACCTTC. The rearrangement joins TRBV7-9 to TRBJ1-2, with 7 bases lining up with TRBD1. The ends lost 4 bases at V and 0 bases at J; junction bases unmatched: 11. Germline CDR1 reads SEHNR; CDR2 reads FQNEAQ (reference sequence). The CDR3 runs to 17 residues.

J is TRBJ1-1 and V is TRBV12-3 or TRBV12-4, with no clear D. CDR3 size: 13 residues. V was trimmed by 2 bases and J by 7 bases, leaving 11 bases between them. The CDR3 DNA reads TGTGCCAGCAGTTTACGATTAGACCTTGAAGCTTTCTTT. Its protein product is CASSLRLDLEAFF.

The sample holds one count of this clone. The genes are TRBV18 and TRBJ1-3; tentatively, D is TRBD1 (5 bases). The V end lost 1 base, the J end lost 2 bases, and 9 bases lay between the germline ends. Germline values: CDR1 KGHSH, CDR2 LQKENI. This CDR3 region has 15 residues. CDR3 loop: CASSPQARAGNTIYF. In nucleotides, the CDR3 is TGTGCCAGCTCACCACAGGCCAGGGCTGGAAACACCATATATTTT.

The CDR3 is CASSVVSNTDTQYF. In DNA, the CDR3 is TGTGCCAGCAGCGTTGTTTCTAACACAGATACGCAGTATTTT. V gene TRBV9 combines with J gene TRBJ2-3, with unresolved D. The CDR3 has 14 residues. Trimming removed 2 bases at V and 2 bases at J, with 9 bases between. In germline, CDR1 is SGDLS, CDR2 YYNGEE.

The DNA of the CDR3 is TGTGCCAGCAGCCCTCGTCGGACAGGCCCAACTAATGAAAAACTGTTTTTT. As protein: CASSPRRTGPTNEKLFF. The gene calls are TRBV9 and TRBJ1-4, with TRBD1 matching 7 bases. The germline V gene has CDR1 SGDLS and CDR2 YYNGEE. This CDR3 has 17 amino acids. With V trimmed by 4 bases and J by 0 bases, 9 bases remained unmatched.

In its sample, this clone was seen once. The CDR3 DNA is TGTGCCTGGAGTCCCGGGGGGCTTGGAGGAAACACCATATATTTT. Its protein is CAWSPGGLGGNTIYF. The chain combines TRBV30 with TRBJ1-3, with D perhaps matching TRBD1 (6 bases). This CDR3 contains 15 residues. CDR1 and CDR2 (germline): GTSNPN, SVGIG (reference sequence). V shed 2 bases and J shed 4 bases, with 15 bases lying between them.

V gene TRBV6-5 combines with J gene TRBJ1-1, with D perhaps TRBD1 (5 bases). Germline CDR1 and CDR2: MNHEY and SVGAGI. Deletions cut 7 bases from V and 1 base from J, with 10 bases between. The CDR3 spans 13 residues. The CDR3 is CASTEGWNTEAFF. CDR3 nucleotides: TGTGCCAGCACGGAGGGGTGGAACACTGAAGCTTTCTTT.

The J gene is TRBJ1-2, the V gene TRBV5-1, with TRBD1 matching over 10 bases. J lost 2 bases, V lost 4 bases, and 5 bases had no gene match. CDR3 size: 15 residues. Germline V gene lookup returns CDR1 SGHRS and CDR2 YFSETQ. CDR3 protein: CASSQRTGGNYGYTF. CDR3 DNA sequence: TGCGCCAGCAGCCAACGGACAGGGGGGAACTATGGCTACACCTTC.

The chain recombines TRBV5-5 with TRBJ1-3, with a weak D call TRBD1 (5 bases). V was pared by 5 bases and J by 6 bases, with 9 bases between. Germline assignment: CDR1 SGHKS and CDR2 YYEKEE (reference sequence). The CDR3 runs to 12 residues. For the CDR3, the DNA is TGTGCCAGCAGAGGGGCCAAAAACACCATATATTTT. It codes for CASRGAKNTIYF.

The rearrangement joins TRBV6-7 to TRBJ2-7; D call uncertain. TRBV6-7 is marked as an open reading frame, function uncertain. This CDR3 is 14 amino acids long. Trimming stripped 7 bases from V and 3 bases from J, with 16 bases between. CDR3 residues: CASTRSWAFYEQYV. CDR3 in DNA: TGTGCCAGCACTCGGTCGTGGGCCTTCTACGAGCAGTACGTC.

This sequence joins TRBV24-1 and TRBJ1-5, with D possibly matching TRBD1 (5 bases). With 8 bases removed from V and 2 bases from J, the gap between germline ends came to 18 bases. The CDR3 consists of 16 residues. The germline CDR1 and CDR2 sequences are KGHDR and SFDVKD. CDR3 in amino acids: CATISGPNGGNQPQHF. CDR3 nucleotides: TGTGCCACCATTTCAGGGCCCAATGGGGGCAATCAGCCCCAGCATTTT.

This chain connects TRBV9 to TRBJ2-6, with 7 bases matching TRBD1. V shed 6 bases, J shed 2 bases, and the junction held 5 bases outside the gene matches. Per germline, CDR1 SGDLS and CDR2 YYNGEE. The length of the CDR3 is 15 residues. The chain's CDR3 is CASKQGLTGANVLTF. The CDR3 DNA sequence: TGTGCCAGCAAACAGGGGCTTACTGGGGCCAACGTCCTGACTTTC. The entire variable domain, with the rest obtained from reference TRBV9 and TRBJ2-6, is as follows: DSGVTQTPKHLITATGQRVTLRCSPRSGDLSVYWYQQSLDQGLQFLIQYYNGEERAKGNILERFSAQQFPDLHSELNLSSLELGDSALYFCASKQGLTGANVLTFGAGSRLTVL.

The V and J genes are TRBV18 and TRBJ1-2; 7 bases agree with TRBD1. Germline-derived CDR1 and CDR2 are KGHSH and LQKENI. With 1 base clipped from V and 4 bases from J, the junction kept 6 bases outside the gene matches. The CDR3 has 15 residues. The CDR3 loop reads CASSPLGQATYGYTF. CDR3 in DNA: TGTGCCAGCTCACCACTCGGACAGGCTACCTATGGCTACACCTTC.

The chain uses TRBV29-1 and TRBJ2-5, with unresolved D. Trimming took off 7 bases at V and 1 base at J, with 10 bases between the two ends. The CDR3 spans 12 residues. Germline assignment: CDR1 SQVTM and CDR2 ANQGSEA. CDR3 amino acids: CSGARAQETQYF. The CDR3 DNA sequence: TGCAGCGGAGCAAGGGCCCAAGAGACCCAGTACTTC.